These T cell receptor beta chains were read from a single sample in a study of graft-versus-host responses after intestinal transplantation. The assay was immunoSEQ multiplex PCR, and TCRdb's table has in-frame clones only and misses some. This sample has fewer than 130,000 clones, with about 93% found just once. These receptors have no identified antigens. This specimen consisted of unstimulated CD8+ T cells sorted from spleen or lymph node cells, obtained before intestinal transplant. The receptors originated from a human donor who received an intestinal transplant. The CDR3 runs from the conserved cysteine through the conserved F or W. The order of the fields is CDR3 length, clone size, V gene, D gene, J gene, CDR3 DNA, CDR3 protein. A D gene is named only where the DNA matches it firmly. Clone size is shown for a subset of rows, as once, few, many or a class of expanded clone.

16	NA	TRBV5-6	NA	TRBJ2-7	TGTGCCAGCAGCTTTCCGACAGGCCTGGCGCTTTACGAGCAGTACTTC	CASSFPTGLALYEQYF
13	NA	TRBV13	NA	TRBJ1-1	TGTGCCAGTCGGGTGGGGAAGAACACTGAAGCTTTCTTT	CASRVGKNTEAFF
16	NA	TRBV6-8	TRBD1	TRBJ2-7	TGTGCCAGCAGTTACCCCGGACAGGGGAATAGCTACGAGCAGTACTTC	CASSYPGQGNSYEQYF
15	once	TRBV18	NA	TRBJ2-1	TGTGCCAGCTCGACGACCGGGGGCAGCTACAATGAGCAGTTCTTC	CASSTTGGSYNEQFF
12	NA	TRBV4-2	NA	TRBJ1-1	TGTGCCAGCACCGGAGGGGTAACGGAAGCTTTCTTT	CASTGGVTEAFF
15	NA	TRBV5-1	TRBD2	TRBJ2-7	TGCGCCAGCAGCTCGGGACTAGCGGGAGGGCGGGAGCAGTACTTC	CASSSGLAGGREQYF
17	NA	TRBV18	NA	TRBJ1-5	TGTGCCAGCTCCGGGGGAGGGCCTGGGCCAGGCAATCAGCCCCAGCATTTT	CASSGGGPGPGNQPQHF
15	NA	TRBV7-9	NA	TRBJ2-7	TGTGCCAGCAGCTCCACTGGGGGTACTGCCTACGAGCAGTACTTC	CASSSTGGTAYEQYF
12	NA	TRBV7-9	NA	TRBJ2-7	TGTGCCTCGGCGGAGAACAGCTACGAGCAGTACTTC	CASAENSYEQYF
13	NA	TRBV6-1	TRBD1	TRBJ2-1	TGTGCCAGCAAAGACAGGGTAGACAATGAGCAGTTCTTC	CASKDRVDNEQFF
13	NA	TRBV6-6	NA	TRBJ2-7	TGTGCCAGCAGTCCCCAGTGGTCCTACGAGCAGTACTTC	CASSPQWSYEQYF
12	NA	TRBV7-6	NA	TRBJ2-1	TGTGCCAGCAGCTCCTCGACCTATGAGCAGTTCTTC	CASSSSTYEQFF
15	NA	TRBV11-3	TRBD1	TRBJ1-2	TGTGCCAGTTACAACCAGGGGGCACGGGACTATGGCTACACCTTC	CASYNQGARDYGYTF
12	NA	TRBV2	NA	TRBJ2-1	TGTGCCAGCACTGCCCTCGGGGCGGAGCAGTTCTTC	CASTALGAEQFF
15	NA	TRBV2	NA	TRBJ2-1	TGTGCCAGCAGCGTGGGCCACCGCGGGCCCAATGAGCAGTTCTTC	CASSVGHRGPNEQFF
14	once	TRBV10-3	NA	TRBJ1-5	TGTGCCATCAGTGAGCAGGGCTACAATCAGCCCCAGCATTTT	CAISEQGYNQPQHF
14	NA	TRBV11-2	TRBD2	TRBJ2-1	TGTGCCAGCAGCATTAGCGGGCTGAACAATGAGCAGTTCTTC	CASSISGLNNEQFF
15	NA	TRBV9	NA	TRBJ1-4	TGTGCCAGCAGCCCGACTGATGCAACTAATGAAAAACTGTTTTTT	CASSPTDATNEKLFF
14	NA	TRBV15	NA	TRBJ1-4	TGTGCCACCAGCAGAGAGTTGAGTGGTCCAAAACTGTTTTTT	CATSRELSGPKLFF
16	NA	TRBV25-1	TRBD1	TRBJ1-2	TGTGCCAGCAGTGAAATAGGGCAGGGGGCGCGGGATGGCTACACCTTC	CASSEIGQGARDGYTF
17	NA	TRBV7-9	NA	TRBJ2-2	TGTGCCAGCAGCTTAGATGTTGGGATTGGGGGCACCGGGGAGCTGTTTTTT	CASSLDVGIGGTGELFF
15	NA	TRBV7-6	NA	TRBJ2-1	TGTGCCAGCAGCATAGCGGTAGGCTCCTACAATGAGCAGTTCTTC	CASSIAVGSYNEQFF
12	once	TRBV11-2	NA	TRBJ2-5	TGTGCCAGCAGCTTAGATCGGGAGACCCAGTACTTC	CASSLDRETQYF
16	once	TRBV7-2	TRBD1	TRBJ1-2	TGTGCCAGCAGCTTAAGGCCCGGGACAGGGTCCTATGGCTACACCTTC	CASSLRPGTGSYGYTF
15	NA	TRBV6-5	TRBD2	TRBJ2-3	TGTGCCAGCAGCGATACACTAGCGCCTACAGATACGCAGTATTTT	CASSDTLAPTDTQYF
12	NA	TRBV12-2	NA	TRBJ1-1	TGTGCAAGTCGCTCGAACGGGGCTGAAGCTTTCTTT	CASRSNGAEAFF
13	NA	TRBV2	NA	TRBJ2-3	TGTGCCAGCGGTGCGTCTTACACAGATACGCAGTATTTT	CASGASYTDTQYF
15	NA	TRBV2	TRBD2	TRBJ2-1	TGTGCCAGCAGTCGGTCTAGCGGGGAGTACAATGAGCAGTTCTTC	CASSRSSGEYNEQFF
15	NA	TRBV2	TRBD2	TRBJ2-1	TGTGCCAGCAGTGAACTAGCGGGAAGGGGCAATGAGCAGTTCTTC	CASSELAGRGNEQFF
17	NA	TRBV7-2	TRBD2	TRBJ2-4	TGTGCCAGCAGCTTAGCGGCGGGAGGAGGAGCCAAAAACATTCAGTACTTC	CASSLAAGGGAKNIQYF
13	NA	TRBV2	NA	TRBJ2-7	TGTGCCATCGAATCGGAGCGACACTACGAGCAGTACTTC	CAIESERHYEQYF
14	NA	TRBV27	NA	TRBJ1-1	TGTGCCAGCAGTTTATGGCACAGCAACACTGAAGCTTTCTTT	CASSLWHSNTEAFF
15	NA	TRBV27	TRBD2	TRBJ2-7	TGTGCCAGCAGTTTGACCGGGACTAGCGTCTACGAGCAGTACTTC	CASSLTGTSVYEQYF
16	NA	TRBV7-9	TRBD2	TRBJ2-7	TGTGCCAGCAGCTTAGTAGGACTACGGGAGGTCTACGAGCAGTACTTC	CASSLVGLREVYEQYF
16	once	TRBV28	NA	TRBJ1-5	TGTGCCAGCACCCGAAGCGGGACCTATAGCAATCAGCCCCAGCATTTT	CASTRSGTYSNQPQHF
13	NA	TRBV7-3	NA	TRBJ2-7	TGTGCCAGCAGCTTGGTGGGCTCGGACGAGCAGTACTTC	CASSLVGSDEQYF
15	NA	TRBV4-1	TRBD2	TRBJ2-1	TGCGCCAGCAGCCAAACCGGGAGGGCCGACAATGAGCAGTTCTTC	CASSQTGRADNEQFF